One sample yielded the 9 T cell receptor beta chains listed below, sequenced in a study of blood T cell repertoires in COVID-19. Profiling relied on immunoSEQ multiplex PCR, and the TCRdb table lists in-frame clones only, not all of them. The sample lists 250,000 to 350,000 clones, around 90% occurring once. Sequencing used peripheral blood. These receptor sequences come from a woman in her 50s who had recovered from COVID-19.

V gene TRBV27 combines with J gene TRBJ2-1, with 13 bases that match TRBD2. This CDR3 spans 17 amino acids. Trimming took 4 bases from V and 6 from J; bases not matched to a gene: 9. Looked up from germline, CDR1 is MNHEY and CDR2 is SMNVEV (reference sequence). As DNA, the CDR3 is TGTGCCAGCAGTTACATAAGGACTAGCGGGAGAAGCAATGAGCAGTTCTTC. Translation gives CASSYIRTSGRSNEQFF.

This chain joins TRBV6-5 and TRBJ2-1, with D perhaps TRBD2 (6 bases). The length of the CDR3 is 16 residues. V lost 3 bases and J lost 0, with 12 bases in between. Germline V gene data show CDR1 as MNHEY and CDR2 as SVGAGI. The CDR3: CASSYDQGGSYNEQFF. CDR3 DNA sequence: TGTGCCAGCAGTTATGACCAGGGAGGCTCCTACAATGAGCAGTTCTTC.

V is TRBV10-3 and J is TRBJ2-7; D is undetermined. Germline-derived CDR1 and CDR2 are ENHRY and SYGVKD. V was shortened by 0 bases and J by 6 bases, with 6 bases between the two germline ends. This CDR3 has 12 residues. The CDR3 DNA is TGTGCCATCAGTGAGTCAAACTCCGAGCAGTACTTC. Translated, it gives CAISESNSEQYF.

DNA for the CDR3: TGCGCCAGCAGCCAAGGGTGGGGCCCGCTGCGTATGGGCTACACCTTC. Amino acid sequence: CASSQGWGPLRMGYTF. V and J are TRBV4-1 and TRBJ1-2, with D perhaps TRBD1 (5 bases). With 1 base removed from V and 8 bases from J, the gap between germline ends came to 20 bases. CDR1 is MGHRA and CDR2 is YSYEKL in the germline V gene. The CDR3 is 16 residues long.

The CDR3 nucleotides are TGTGCCAGTAGTGGGGGGGCAGCATCTAATTCACCCCTCCACTTT. Protein: CASSGGAASNSPLHF. This rearrangement joins TRBV19 to TRBJ1-6; D may be TRBD1 (6 bases). Trimming took off 5 bases at V and 6 bases at J, with 14 bases between the two ends. The CDR3 runs 15 residues. Germline CDR1 reads LNHDA; CDR2 reads SQIVND (reference sequence).

The chain links TRBV19 to TRBJ1-4, with 9 bases lining up with TRBD1. Trimming took 6 bases from V and 8 from J; bases not matched to a gene: 10. The CDR3 runs 15 residues. CDR1 LNHDA and CDR2 SQIVND come from the germline V gene (reference sequence). The CDR3 protein is CASSPGTGKGEKLFF. The CDR3 region has the DNA TGTGCCAGTAGCCCCGGGACAGGGAAGGGCGAAAAACTGTTTTTT.

The rearrangement links TRBV10-3 to TRBJ2-5; the D gene is possibly TRBD2 (6 bases). The CDR3 sequence is 15 residues long. V was shortened by 2 bases and J by 0 bases, with 10 bases between the two germline ends. Germline lookup yields CDR1 ENHRY and CDR2 SYGVKD. The CDR3 spells CAISERGMYQETQYF. The DNA for the CDR3 is TGTGCCATCAGTGAGCGGGGGATGTACCAAGAGACCCAGTACTTC.

The chain uses TRBV21-1 and TRBJ2-1; the table's D gene call, TRBD2, was not cross checked with the DNA. TRBV21-1 is annotated as a pseudogene. This CDR3 has 17 residues. In DNA form, the CDR3 reads TGTGCCAGCAGCCCAAAACTTCTAGCGCCAACCCGGGATGAGCAGTTCTTC. It is translated as CASSPKLLAPTRDEQFF.

Notes on this clone: An end of the junction does not agree with germline; a read error may underlie this. This CDR3 is also generated by other DNA sequences in the sample. The J gene is TRBJ1-2, the V gene TRBV20-1; no clear D. The CDR3 totals 12 residues. Per germline, CDR1 DFQATT and CDR2 SNEGSKA (reference sequence). CDR3 protein: CSASLRNYGYTF. The CDR3 coding sequence is TGCAGCGCTAGTTTGCGGAACTATGGCTACACCTTC.